The count of the clone carrying this T cell receptor beta chain is one. Original analysis: Estimates of nucleated cell counts were drawn from the amplification of reference gene primers. Clones were sequenced by immunoSEQ multiplex PCR, and TCRdb holds only the in-frame ones, with some missing. The DNA was the basis for D and trimming; V, J and clone size are from that table. The sample includes hundreds of thousands of clones, about four fifths of them seen just once. This entry comes from a study of blood T cell repertoires in COVID-19. Study as a whole: Italy, Spain and the United States were the sources of the convalescent and acute COVID-19 samples. Sample material is recorded as cDNA or gDNA derived from T cells, B-cell-depleted T cells, or PBMCs.

The source is a woman older than 75 with acute or convalescent COVID-19. Specimen: peripheral blood.

CDR3 bases: TGTGCCAGTAGCCCAAGGGCGGGAGGGTTGGATACGCAGTATTTT. It yields the protein CASSPRAGGLDTQYF. The J gene is TRBJ2-3, the V gene TRBV19, with 9 bases fitting TRBD2. The length of the CDR3 is 15 residues. CDR1 is LNHDA and CDR2 is SQIVND in the germline V gene (reference sequence). The J segment lost 6 bases and the V segment lost 6 bases, leaving 10 bases of the junction unmatched.